Presented here are 17 T cell receptor beta chains from one specimen sequenced in a study of human T cells and chemical hapten exposure. From the RACE reads, TCRdb called clonotypes with MiXCR, one entry per CDR3 protein. This sample carries 120,000 or so distinct CDR3 sequences, roughly 12% of them seen once, and the ten largest clones take 2% to 2.5%. Time point defined: patch test 3, about 24 weeks after DPC sensitization. This sample's treatment: therapeutic diphenylcyclopropenone sensitization with weekly scalp DPC. This sample comprised whole blood, obtained in connection with sensitization to the hapten diphenylcyclopropenone (DPC). All receptors come from a woman aged 45-65 years with alopecia areata. Some clones in this sample may be carry-over from other donors' samples.

The chain combines TRBV4-1 with TRBJ1-3; D remains unclear. Germline CDR1 is MGHRA and CDR2 is YSYEKL. V was cut by 1 base and J by 4 bases, with 11 bases left in between. CDR3 size: 15 residues. For the CDR3, the DNA is TGCGCCAGCAGCCAAGCGGTCGGGGTCGGAAACACCATATATTTT. It translates to CASSQAVGVGNTIYF.

The chain joins TRBV29-1 to TRBJ2-1; D gene ambiguous. Germline V gene data show CDR1 as SQVTM and CDR2 as ANQGSEA. Trimming stripped 7 bases from V and 10 bases from J, with 11 bases between. This CDR3 is 10 amino acids long. The CDR3 DNA sequence: TGCAGCGACAGTTCGGCAGAGCAGTTCTTC. Its protein is CSDSSAEQFF.

The table lists this clonotype with a few counts. This chain links TRBV7-2 with TRBJ2-1; 9 nucleotides agree with TRBD1. V shed 6 bases, J shed 4 bases, and the junction held 7 bases outside the gene matches. CDR1 SGHTA and CDR2 FQGNSA come from the germline V gene. The CDR3 runs to 15 residues. The CDR3 DNA is TGTGCCAGCAGGTCCGACAGGGGGGGGTACAATGAGCAGTTCTTC. Residues: CASRSDRGGYNEQFF.

The genes are TRBV27 and TRBJ2-7; the D gene is possibly TRBD2 (6 bases). Germline lookup yields CDR1 MNHEY and CDR2 SMNVEV (reference sequence). The CDR3 contains 14 residues. Trimming shortened V by 8 bases and J by 0 bases, and 14 bases separated the two germline ends. CDR3 protein: CASRRGGDSYEQYF. The CDR3 DNA follows: TGTGCCAGCCGACGAGGCGGGGACTCCTACGAGCAGTACTTC.

This clonotype came up a few times. The rearrangement uses TRBV6-1 and TRBJ2-7; D gene ambiguous. This CDR3 contains 13 residues. The germline V gene encodes CDR1 MNHNS and CDR2 SASEGT. V was cut by 3 bases and J by 2 bases, with 8 bases left in between. The CDR3 loop is CASSDTLPYEQYF. The DNA for the CDR3 is TGTGCCAGCAGTGATACCCTGCCCTACGAGCAGTACTTC.

A few counts support this clonotype. This chain links TRBV11-2 with TRBJ2-7, with TRBD1 matching over 9 bases. The germline V gene encodes CDR1 SGHAT and CDR2 FQNNGV. The CDR3 contains 15 residues. Germline trimming cut 3 bases from V and 2 bases from J; bases unmatched to any gene: 5. The DNA for the CDR3 is TGTGCCAGCAGCTTCCCGGACAGGGGAGCCTACGAGCAGTACTTC. Its protein is CASSFPDRGAYEQYF.

The chain links TRBV6-2 or TRBV6-3 to TRBJ2-1; D is possibly TRBD2 (6 bases). Germline loops: CDR1 MNHEY, CDR2 SVGEGT. Trimming cost V 3 bases and J 5 bases, with 11 bases left between them. CDR3 size: 14 residues. CDR3 sequence reads: CASSYHSGDNEQFF. CDR3 nucleotide sequence: TGTGCCAGCAGTTATCATAGCGGTGACAATGAGCAGTTCTTC.

V is TRBV7-6 and J is TRBJ1-5; 7 positions agree with TRBD1. Germline assignment: CDR1 SGHVS and CDR2 FNYEAQ. This CDR3 has 13 residues. V dropped 2 bases and J dropped 9; count of bases not matched to a gene: 4. The CDR3 here is CASSLSTGRPQHF. Here the CDR3 DNA reads TGTGCCAGCAGCTTATCGACAGGGCGGCCCCAGCATTTT. Together with reference TRBV7-6 and TRBJ1-5, the CDR3 gives the full variable domain: GAGVSQSPRYKVTKRGQDVALRCDPISGHVSLYWYRQALGQGPEFLTYFNYEAQQDKSGLPNDRFSAERPEGSISTLTIQRTEQRDSAMYRCASSLSTGRPQHFGDGTRLSIL.

The gene calls are TRBV20-1 and TRBJ1-1, with D possibly matching TRBD1 (5 bases). V was shortened by 5 bases and J by 0 bases, with 16 bases between the two germline ends. Germline assignment: CDR1 DFQATT and CDR2 SNEGSKA (reference sequence). The CDR3 totals 15 residues. The CDR3 is CSAGTGRGMNTEAFF. The CDR3 coding sequence is TGCAGTGCTGGTACAGGACGGGGCATGAACACTGAAGCTTTCTTT.

This clonotype was seen only a few times. V and J are TRBV6-6 and TRBJ1-6; the match to TRBD1 covers 8 bases. The length of the CDR3 is 15 residues. The germline gives CDR1 MNHNY, CDR2 SVGAGI (reference sequence). With V trimmed by 7 bases and J by 6 bases, 8 bases remained unmatched. The CDR3 coding sequence is TGTGCCAGCAACCAAATCGGACAGGGTAATTCACCCCTCCACTTT. Translated, it gives CASNQIGQGNSPLHF.

This clonotype was seen a handful of times. This chain connects TRBV4-3 to TRBJ1-5; D is perhaps TRBD1 (6 bases). Germline values: CDR1 LGHNA, CDR2 YSLEER. The V gene lost 6 bases and the J gene lost 0 bases, with 12 bases spanning the gap. This CDR3 has 15 residues. The chain's CDR3 is CASSGGHDSNQPQHF. The DNA of the CDR3 is TGCGCCAGCAGTGGGGGACACGATAGCAATCAGCCCCAGCATTTT.

The chain couples TRBV10-3 to TRBJ1-5, with D unclear. CDR1 is ENHRY and CDR2 is SYGVKD in the germline V gene. The CDR3 runs to 15 residues. The V and J ends lost 1 base and 5 bases respectively, with 12 bases between them. The CDR3 here is CAISEFRSGHQPQHF. The CDR3 DNA reads as TGTGCCATCAGTGAGTTTCGCAGCGGCCATCAGCCCCAGCATTTT.

At least ten counts were recorded for this clonotype. The gene calls are TRBV11-2 and TRBJ2-5; 10 bases match TRBD2. J gave up 3 bases and V 5 bases, and 3 bases lay outside the gene matches. Germline V gene sequence: CDR1 SGHAT, CDR2 FQNNGV. The CDR3 spans 14 residues. CDR3 sequence (DNA): TGTGCCAGCAGCCGGCTAGCGGGAGAAGAGACCCAGTACTTC. This translates into CASSRLAGEETQYF. The full variable domain, in which reference TRBV11-2 and TRBJ2-5 provide the parts outside the CDR3, is EAGVAQSPRYKIIEKRQSVAFWCNPISGHATLYWYQQILGQGPKLLIQFQNNGVVDDSQLPKDRFSAERLKGVDSTLKIQPAKLEDSAVYLCASSRLAGEETQYFGPGTRLLVL.

This clonotype was counted a single time. This chain joins TRBV28 and TRBJ1-4, with no clear D. This CDR3 is 18 amino acids long. V lost 4 bases and J lost 7, with 25 bases in between. Germline-derived CDR1 and CDR2 are MDHEN and SYDVKM. The CDR3 here is CASSSSGVQRRVAEKLFF. In DNA form, the CDR3 reads TGTGCCAGCAGTTCATCCGGGGTTCAGCGGCGAGTGGCTGAAAAACTGTTTTTT.

This clonotype was counted a few times. The chain's CDR3 is CASSEAGSDTEAFF. The CDR3 DNA follows: TGTGCCAGCAGTGAGGCCGGGTCCGACACTGAAGCTTTCTTT. The rearrangement joins TRBV6-1 to TRBJ1-1; no definite D call. Trimming shortened V by 3 bases and J by 3 bases, and 11 bases separated the two germline ends. The CDR3 spans 14 residues. The germline V gene has CDR1 MNHNS and CDR2 SASEGT.

This clonotype was seen a handful of times. The CDR3 DNA follows: TGCAGTGCTAGTACAGAAAAGAACACTGAAGCTTTCTTT. This encodes CSASTEKNTEAFF. J is TRBJ1-1 and V is TRBV20-1, with unresolved D. V shed 3 bases and J shed 1 base, with 9 bases lying between them. The CDR3 is made up of 13 amino acids. Germline V gene data show CDR1 as DFQATT and CDR2 as SNEGSKA (reference sequence).

V is TRBV10-3 and J is TRBJ1-1; D unclear. The V end was cut by 2 bases, the J end by 2 bases, with 6 bases between. Germline-derived CDR1 and CDR2 are ENHRY and SYGVKD. This CDR3 has 13 amino acids. The CDR3 sequence: CAISEALNTEAFF. CDR3 bases: TGTGCCATCAGTGAGGCCCTCAACACTGAAGCTTTCTTT.